A selection of T cell receptor beta chains follows, all from one sample in a study of early T cells in non-severe SARS-CoV-2 infection. One entry per CDR3 protein, called by TCRdb with MiXCR from the 5' RACE reads. The top ten clones hold approximately 5% of a sample with around 92,000 distinct CDR3 sequences, about 11% of them seen once. Sample: whole blood. Receptors were obtained from an adult who was a healthcare worker with PCR-confirmed SARS-CoV-2 infection or an uninfected control (not recorded which). Both conserved end residues are part of each CDR3. A clone size is listed for some rows: how often the clone was seen (once, few, many), or a class if it is expanded.

many	TRBV6-5	CASSPYGGAGNTIYF
.	TRBV12-3/TRBV12-4	CASSPRDEAFF
few	TRBV18	CASSPRGQDVSYGYTF
few	TRBV6-5	CASSRGLAGVTDTQYF
.	TRBV29-1	CSVESGTVKDTQYF
many	TRBV4-2	CASSQALELTYEQYF
many	TRBV27	CAKPPGPRNEKLFF
many	TRBV7-2	CASSLGVGYGYTF
.	TRBV29-1	CSHLTYNEQFF
.	TRBV29-1	CSAQLLAGGGNEQFF
.	TRBV7-3	CASSYMSTATGTDTQYF
few	TRBV6-5	CASSYLTGRFVEKLFF
few	TRBV20-1	CSARQGASNQPQHF
many	TRBV6-5	CASKPGLVTDTQYF
.	TRBV4-1	CASSQTPGSTYEQYF
few	TRBV9	CASSVVGSGANVLTF
.	TRBV12-3/TRBV12-4	CASTHSTGNTIYF
few	TRBV12-5	CASGPGQNEQFF
.	TRBV6-1	CASRNGSSYNSPLHF
.	TRBV18	CASSPGLKGSTEAFF
.	TRBV6-2/TRBV6-3	CASSPVGGRGFYEQYF
once	TRBV29-1	CSVGMPSGGRAYEQYF
few	TRBV5-1	CASSPSSGGYNEQFF
.	TRBV12-3/TRBV12-4	CASSNRGEYTGYEQYF
.	TRBV14	CASSQARQGPYEQYF
many	TRBV29-1	CSVLGGAEAFF
few	TRBV25-1	CASSERVGTYNEQFF
few	TRBV7-9	CASRSGQNTEAFF
few	TRBV6-4	CASRDRAYEQYF
once	TRBV20-1	CSARVQAGLSYEQYF
few	TRBV12-3/TRBV12-4	CASSLGGFETQYF
.	TRBV28	CASSLYKSGANVLTF
.	TRBV4-1	CASSQDRGGLSYNEQFF
.	TRBV20-1	CSAPQAGPLDDGYTF
many	TRBV19	CASSMRLRQLSEQFF
.	TRBV29-1	CSVRLTNEQFF
many	TRBV7-8	CASSLAHRTDTQYF